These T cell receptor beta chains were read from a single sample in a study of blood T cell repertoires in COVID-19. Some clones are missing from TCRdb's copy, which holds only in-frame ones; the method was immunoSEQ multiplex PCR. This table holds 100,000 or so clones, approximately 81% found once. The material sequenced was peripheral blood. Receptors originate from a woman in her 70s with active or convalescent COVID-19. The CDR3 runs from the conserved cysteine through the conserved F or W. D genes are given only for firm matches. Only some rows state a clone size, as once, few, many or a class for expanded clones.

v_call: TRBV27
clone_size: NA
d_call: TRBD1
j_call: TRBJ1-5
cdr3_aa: CASRPSGTGGSNQPQHF
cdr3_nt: TGTGCCAGCAGACCATCCGGGACAGGGGGTAGCAATCAGCCCCAGCATTTT

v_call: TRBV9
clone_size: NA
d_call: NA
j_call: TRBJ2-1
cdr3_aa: CASSVKGESYNEQFF
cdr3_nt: TGTGCCAGCAGCGTAAAGGGGGAATCCTACAATGAGCAGTTCTTC

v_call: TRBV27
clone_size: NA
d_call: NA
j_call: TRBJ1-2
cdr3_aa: CASSPPRVF
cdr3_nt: TGTGCCAGCAGCCCCCCGAGGGTCTTC

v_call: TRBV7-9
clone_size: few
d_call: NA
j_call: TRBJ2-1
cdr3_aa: CASSLGANAYNEQFF
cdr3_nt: TGTGCCAGCAGCTTAGGGGCGAACGCTTACAATGAGCAGTTCTTC

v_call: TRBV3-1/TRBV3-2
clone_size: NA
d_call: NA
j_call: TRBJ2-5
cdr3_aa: CASSQGFGQETQYF
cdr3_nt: TGTGCCAGCAGCCAGGGCTTCGGCCAAGAGACCCAGTACTTC

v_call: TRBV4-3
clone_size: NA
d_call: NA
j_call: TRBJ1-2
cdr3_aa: CASSRTTGLNYGYTF
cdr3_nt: TGCGCCAGCAGCCGGACCACAGGCCTTAACTATGGCTACACCTTC

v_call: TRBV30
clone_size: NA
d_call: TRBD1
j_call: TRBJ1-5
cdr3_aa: CAWSLGTGYNQPQHF
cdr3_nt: TGTGCCTGGAGTCTGGGGACAGGGTATAATCAGCCCCAGCATTTT

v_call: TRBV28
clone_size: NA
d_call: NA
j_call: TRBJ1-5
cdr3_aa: CASSLQNNQPQHF
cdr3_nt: TGTGCCAGCAGTTTACAGAACAATCAGCCCCAGCATTTT

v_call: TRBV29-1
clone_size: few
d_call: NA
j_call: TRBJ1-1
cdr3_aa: CSAMQGGTEAFF
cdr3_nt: TGCAGCGCCATGCAGGGTGGCACTGAAGCTTTCTTT

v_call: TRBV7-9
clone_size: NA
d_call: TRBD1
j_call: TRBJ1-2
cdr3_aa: CASSLDPHLEGAIYGYTF
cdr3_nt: TGTGCCAGCAGCCTGGATCCTCATCTGGAGGGGGCCATCTATGGCTACACCTTC

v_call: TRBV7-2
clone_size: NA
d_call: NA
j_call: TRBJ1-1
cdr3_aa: CASSPQGSHTEAFF
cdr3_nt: TGTGCCAGCAGCCCCCAGGGAAGTCACACTGAAGCTTTCTTT

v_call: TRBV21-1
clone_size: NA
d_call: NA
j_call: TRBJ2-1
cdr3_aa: CASSLRTGLNNEQFF
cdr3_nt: TGTGCCAGCAGCTTACGGACAGGGTTGAACAATGAGCAGTTCTTC

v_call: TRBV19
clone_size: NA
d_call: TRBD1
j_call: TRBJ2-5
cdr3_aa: CASSIDSRTGVETQYF
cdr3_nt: TGTGCCAGTAGTATAGACTCCCGGACAGGGGTAGAGACCCAGTACTTC

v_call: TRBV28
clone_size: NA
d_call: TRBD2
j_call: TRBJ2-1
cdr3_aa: CASTLTREGLGNEQFF
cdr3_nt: TGTGCCAGCACCCTTACTAGGGAGGGCCTGGGCAATGAGCAGTTCTTC

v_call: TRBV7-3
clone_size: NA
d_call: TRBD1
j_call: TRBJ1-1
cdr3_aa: CASSLTGRTGGNTEAFF
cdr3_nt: TGTGCCAGCAGCTTAACTGGCCGGACAGGGGGTAACACTGAAGCTTTCTTT

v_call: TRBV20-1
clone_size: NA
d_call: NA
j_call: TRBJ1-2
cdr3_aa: CSARDADGYTF
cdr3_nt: TGCAGTGCTAGAGATGCGGATGGCTACACCTTC

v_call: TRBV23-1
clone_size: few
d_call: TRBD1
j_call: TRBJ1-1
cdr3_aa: CASGVRGLCRENTEAFF
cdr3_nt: TGCGCCAGCGGGGTCAGGGGGCTGTGTCGAGAGAACACTGAAGCTTTCTTT

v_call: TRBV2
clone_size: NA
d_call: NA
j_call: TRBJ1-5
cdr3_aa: CASSEATIRPQHF
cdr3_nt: TGTGCCAGCAGTGAAGCGACTATTAGGCCCCAGCATTTT

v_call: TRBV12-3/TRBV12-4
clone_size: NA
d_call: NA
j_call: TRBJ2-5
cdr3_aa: CASNEGRETQYF
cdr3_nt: TGTGCCAGCAATGAGGGGAGGGAGACCCAGTACTTC

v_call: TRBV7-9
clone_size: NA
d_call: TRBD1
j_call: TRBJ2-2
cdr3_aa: CASSLRDSLANTGELFF
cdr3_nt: TGTGCCAGCAGCTTACGGGACAGCCTAGCGAACACCGGGGAGCTGTTTTTT

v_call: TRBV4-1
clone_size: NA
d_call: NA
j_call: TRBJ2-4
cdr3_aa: CASSQISGGAKNIQYF
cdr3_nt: TGCGCCAGCAGCCAAATATCCGGGGGAGCCAAAAACATTCAGTACTTC

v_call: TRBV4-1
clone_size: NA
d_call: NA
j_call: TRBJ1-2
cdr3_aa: CASSQDAGTTGYTF
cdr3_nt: TGCGCCAGCAGCCAAGATGCGGGGACGACGGGCTACACCTTC

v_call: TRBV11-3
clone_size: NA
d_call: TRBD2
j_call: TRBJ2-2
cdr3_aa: CASSQGLAGGQNTGELFF
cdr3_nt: TGTGCCAGCAGCCAGGGACTAGCGGGGGGCCAGAACACCGGGGAGCTGTTTTTT

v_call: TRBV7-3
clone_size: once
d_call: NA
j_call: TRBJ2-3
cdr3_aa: CASSSGTTDTQYF
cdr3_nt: TGTGCCAGCAGCTCAGGCACCACAGATACGCAGTATTTT

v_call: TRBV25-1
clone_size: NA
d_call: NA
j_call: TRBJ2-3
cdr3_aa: CASSGLTDITDTQYF
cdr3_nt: TGTGCCAGCAGCGGATTGACTGATATCACAGATACGCAGTATTTT

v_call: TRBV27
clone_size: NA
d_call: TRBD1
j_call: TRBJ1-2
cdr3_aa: CASSHPPGQGPYLDGYTF
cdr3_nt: TGTGCCAGCAGCCATCCACCGGGACAGGGTCCTTATCTGGATGGCTACACCTTC

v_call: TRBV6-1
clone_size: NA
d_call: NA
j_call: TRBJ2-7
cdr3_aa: CASSDPHTGDYEQYF
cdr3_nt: TGTGCCAGCAGTGACCCCCATACAGGTGACTACGAGCAGTACTTC

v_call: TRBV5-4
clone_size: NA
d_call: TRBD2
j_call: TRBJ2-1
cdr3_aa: CASSEGAGAGDEQFF
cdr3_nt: TGTGCCAGCAGCGAGGGAGCGGGGGCGGGGGATGAGCAGTTCTTC

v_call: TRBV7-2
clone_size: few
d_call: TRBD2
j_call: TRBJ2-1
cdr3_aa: CASSLGSWTSANEQFF
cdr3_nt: TGTGCCAGCAGCTTAGGGTCTTGGACTAGCGCCAATGAGCAGTTCTTC

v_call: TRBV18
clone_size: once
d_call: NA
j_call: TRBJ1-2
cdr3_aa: CASSPQLGGYTF
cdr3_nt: TGTGCCAGCTCACCGCAACTAGGGGGCTACACCTTC

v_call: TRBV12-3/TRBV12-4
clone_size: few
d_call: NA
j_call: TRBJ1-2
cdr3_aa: CASTIPGAGYTF
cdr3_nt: TGTGCCAGCACCATCCCAGGGGCGGGCTACACCTTC

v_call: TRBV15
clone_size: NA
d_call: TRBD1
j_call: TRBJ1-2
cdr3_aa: CATSRDKSGQGARNGYTF
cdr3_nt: TGTGCCACCAGCAGAGATAAGTCGGGACAGGGGGCGCGGAATGGCTACACCTTC

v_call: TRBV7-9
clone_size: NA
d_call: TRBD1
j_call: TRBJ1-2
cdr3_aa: CASSTRDRVYYGYTF
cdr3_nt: TGTGCCAGCAGCACCCGGGACAGGGTATACTATGGCTACACCTTC